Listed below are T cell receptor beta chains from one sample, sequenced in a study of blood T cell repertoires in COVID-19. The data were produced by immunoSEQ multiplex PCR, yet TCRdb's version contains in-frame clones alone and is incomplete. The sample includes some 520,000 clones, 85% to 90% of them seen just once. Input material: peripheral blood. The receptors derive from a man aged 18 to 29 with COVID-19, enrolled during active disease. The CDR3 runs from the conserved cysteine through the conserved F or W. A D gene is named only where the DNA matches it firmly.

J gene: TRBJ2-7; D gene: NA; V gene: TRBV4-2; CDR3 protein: CASSQVPRPYEQYF
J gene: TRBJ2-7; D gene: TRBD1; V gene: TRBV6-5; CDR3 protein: CASTGTGAHEQYF
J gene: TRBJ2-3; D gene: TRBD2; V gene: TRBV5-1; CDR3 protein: CASSLLPSGGTDTQYF
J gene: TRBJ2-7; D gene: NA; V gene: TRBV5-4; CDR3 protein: CASSFSVSGDEQYF
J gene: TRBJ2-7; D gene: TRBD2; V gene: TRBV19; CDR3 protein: CASSRVAGLSSYEQYF
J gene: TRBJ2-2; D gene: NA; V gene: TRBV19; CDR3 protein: CASKSLPGELFF
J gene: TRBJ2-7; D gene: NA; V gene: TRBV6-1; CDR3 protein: CASSDPAPYEQYF
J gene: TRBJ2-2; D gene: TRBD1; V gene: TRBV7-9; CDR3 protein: CASSWDSLTGELFF
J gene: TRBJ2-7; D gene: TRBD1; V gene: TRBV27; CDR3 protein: CASSPGQTYEQYF
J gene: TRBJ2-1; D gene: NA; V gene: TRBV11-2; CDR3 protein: CASSPGVNEQFF
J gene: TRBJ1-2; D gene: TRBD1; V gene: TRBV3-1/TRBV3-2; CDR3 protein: CASSQDLAGGGYTF
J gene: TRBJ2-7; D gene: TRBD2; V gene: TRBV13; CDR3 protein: CASREGTSGTYEQYF
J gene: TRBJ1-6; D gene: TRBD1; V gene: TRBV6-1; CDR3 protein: CASRGQGENSPLHF
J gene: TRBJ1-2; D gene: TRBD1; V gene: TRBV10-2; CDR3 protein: CASRGRTGTNYGYTF
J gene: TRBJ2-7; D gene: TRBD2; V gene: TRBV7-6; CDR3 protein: CASSLGTSLSYEQYF
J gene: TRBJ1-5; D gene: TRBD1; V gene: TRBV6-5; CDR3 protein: CASSLTGSEQPQHF
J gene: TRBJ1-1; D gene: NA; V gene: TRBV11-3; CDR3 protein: CASSRGMGTEAFF
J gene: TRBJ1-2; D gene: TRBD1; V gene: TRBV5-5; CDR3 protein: CASSGGTESYTF
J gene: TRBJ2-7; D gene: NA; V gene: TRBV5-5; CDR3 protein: CASSLSPLRDSISTYEQYF
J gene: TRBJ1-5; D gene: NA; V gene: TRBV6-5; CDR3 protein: CASSQADGNQPQHF
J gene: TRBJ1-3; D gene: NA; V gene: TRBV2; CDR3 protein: CASRQETSGNTIYF
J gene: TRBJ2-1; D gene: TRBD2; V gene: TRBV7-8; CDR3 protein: CASSLYVSGTYNEQFF
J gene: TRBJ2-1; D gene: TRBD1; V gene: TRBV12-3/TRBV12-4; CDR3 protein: CASGQDSYNEQFF
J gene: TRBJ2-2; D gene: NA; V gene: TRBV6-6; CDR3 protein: CASSPLAGELFF
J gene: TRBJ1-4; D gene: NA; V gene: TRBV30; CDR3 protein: CAWRQGGEKLFF
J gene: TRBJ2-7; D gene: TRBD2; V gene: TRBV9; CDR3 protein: CASSVGGTNPEQYF
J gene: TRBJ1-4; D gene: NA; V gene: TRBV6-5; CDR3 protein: CASSYLGGEKLFF
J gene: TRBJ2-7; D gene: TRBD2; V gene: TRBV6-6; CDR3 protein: CASSRGGTYEQYF
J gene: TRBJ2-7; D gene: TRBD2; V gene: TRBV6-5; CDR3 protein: CASRTSGANEQYF
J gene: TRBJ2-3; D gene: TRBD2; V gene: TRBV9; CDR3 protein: CASNPGGDTDTQYF
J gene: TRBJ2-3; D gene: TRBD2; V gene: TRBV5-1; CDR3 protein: CASSLVRGLAIDTQYF
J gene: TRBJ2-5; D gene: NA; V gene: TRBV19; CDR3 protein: CASRTDRFQETQYF